These 20 T cell receptor beta chains were all obtained from the same sample, sequenced in a study of cytomegalovirus exposure and HLA in healthy donors (dated by TCRdb to 2016 to 2017). The protocol used for the library was the immunoSEQ multiplex PCR assay. As stored in TCRdb, this immuneACCESS dataset retains in-frame rearrangements with V and J assigned. A fraction of the clones does not appear; measured against another copy, unresolved V genes explain less than half of the discrepancy, and the remainder lacks a known reason. Recorded for this sample are 110,000 to 150,000 clones; about 89% of them occurred a single time. The ten most abundant clones make up 0.6% to 0.85% of the sample. Sequenced: PBMCs. These receptors all come from a young man in good health and CMV-seronegative.

There are a few counts of this clone. The CDR3 DNA reads TGTGCCAGCAGGGAGTATTATGGCTACACCTTC. Translating it yields CASREYYGYTF. V and J are TRBV2 and TRBJ1-2, with no clear D. This CDR3 region has 11 residues. V was trimmed by 6 bases and J by 5 bases, leaving 7 bases between them. Per germline, CDR1 SNHLY and CDR2 FYNNEI. The variable domain in full, completed from reference TRBV2 and TRBJ1-2, reads EPEVTQTPSHQVTQMGQEVILRCVPISNHLYFYWYRQILGQKVEFLVSFYNNEISEKSEIFDDQFSVERPDGSNFTLKIRSTKLEDSAMYFCASREYYGYTFGSGTRLTVV.

The chain carries TRBV19 and TRBJ2-7; 7 bases align to TRBD1. With V trimmed by 2 bases and J by 2 bases, 3 bases remained unmatched. Per the germline V gene, CDR1 is LNHDA and CDR2 is SQIVND (reference sequence). The length of the CDR3 is 14 residues. As DNA, the CDR3 is TGTGCCAGTAGTATAAGACAGGGTACCTACGAGCAGTACTTC. Residues: CASSIRQGTYEQYF. Full variable domain (remainder filled in from reference TRBV19 and TRBJ2-7): DGGITQSPKYLFRKEGQNVTLSCEQNLNHDAMYWYRQDPGQGLRLIYYSQIVNDFQKGDIAEGYSVSREKKESFPLTVTSAQKNPTAFYLCASSIRQGTYEQYFGPGTRLTVT.

The V call is TRBV7-9, the J call TRBJ2-3, with 9 bases aligning to TRBD2. The CDR3 spans 15 residues. Trimming removed 7 bases from V and 3 bases from J; junction bases left unmatched: 8. Germline V gene lookup returns CDR1 SEHNR and CDR2 FQNEAQ (reference sequence). The CDR3 region is CASTRLAARTDTQYF. CDR3 DNA: TGTGCCAGCACCAGACTAGCGGCGAGGACAGATACGCAGTATTTT.

The rearrangement joins TRBV11-2 to TRBJ1-3; D gene ambiguous. V lost 5 bases, J lost 0 bases, and 8 bases lay in between. Per the germline V gene, CDR1 is SGHAT and CDR2 is FQNNGV. CDR3 length equals 14 residues. This chain's CDR3 is CASSPGTSGNTIYF. CDR3 DNA sequence: TGTGCCAGCAGCCCCGGTACCTCTGGAAACACCATATATTTT.

The chain has TRBV5-4 and TRBJ1-4; D is perhaps TRBD1 (5 bases). The CDR3 length is 15 residues. CDR1 is SGHNT, CDR2 YYREEE, per germline (reference sequence). V was pared by 4 bases and J by 3 bases, with 13 bases between. The CDR3 DNA sequence: TGTGCCAGCAGCATGGTGGGGGGGGCTAATGAAAAACTGTTTTTT. This gives the protein CASSMVGGANEKLFF.

V and J are TRBV4-2 and TRBJ2-6; TRBD1 might be the D (5 bases). The CDR3 consists of 14 residues. V lost 7 bases and J lost 0, with 7 bases in between. CDR1 is LGHNA, CDR2 YNFKEQ, per germline. The DNA of the CDR3 is TGTGCCAGCAAAGGGGTCTCTGGGGCCAACGTCCTGACTTTC. Translating it yields CASKGVSGANVLTF.

J is TRBJ1-2 and V is TRBV18; D is uncertain. This CDR3 region has 13 residues. Trimming shortened V by 2 bases and J by 6 bases, and 10 bases separated the two germline ends. CDR1 is KGHSH, CDR2 LQKENI, per germline. CDR3 sequence reads: CASSPRQEDGYTF. The DNA of the CDR3 is TGTGCCAGCTCACCAAGGCAGGAGGATGGCTACACCTTC.

The J gene is TRBJ2-2, the V gene TRBV7-2; D perhaps matches TRBD2 (5 bases). CDR3 length equals 14 residues. V gave up 4 bases and J gave up 4 bases, with 10 bases separating them. Germline V gene data show CDR1 as SGHTA and CDR2 as FQGNSA. CDR3 in amino acids: CASSSRGGTGELFF. The CDR3 DNA follows: TGTGCCAGCAGCTCCCGTGGAGGCACCGGGGAGCTGTTTTTT.

The V call is TRBV9, the J call TRBJ2-7; tentative D call: TRBD1 (5 bases). CDR3 length: 13 residues. The germline CDR1 and CDR2 sequences are SGDLS and YYNGEE. V lost 0 bases and J 2 bases, leaving 6 bases between the germline ends. CDR3 sequence: CASSVGQPYEQYF. Written as DNA, the CDR3 is TGTGCCAGCAGCGTAGGACAGCCCTACGAGCAGTACTTC.

This chain joins TRBV16 and TRBJ2-7, with TRBD1 matching 10 bases. Germline CDR1 reads KGHSY; CDR2 reads FQNENV. V lost 3 bases, J lost 1 base, and 3 bases stayed unmatched. The CDR3 contains 15 residues. CDR3 nucleotide sequence: TGTGCCAGCAGCCACGGGACAGGGGAATCCTACGAGCAGTACTTC. Amino acid sequence: CASSHGTGESYEQYF.

The chain links TRBV5-8 to TRBJ2-5, with TRBD1 matching over 8 bases. Trimming at V came to 0 bases and at J to 1 base, leaving 14 bases not matched to a gene. The CDR3 is 19 residues long. Germline CDR1 reads SGHTS; CDR2 reads YDEGEE. CDR3 DNA: TGTGCCAGCAGCTTGGTCAGGGGGCTTCTTCTATTAGTCCAAGAGACCCAGTACTTC. Amino acid sequence: CASSLVRGLLLLVQETQYF.

The gene calls are TRBV6-5 and TRBJ1-1, with TRBD1 matching over 7 bases. The CDR3 sequence is 15 residues long. CDR1 is MNHEY, CDR2 SVGAGI, per germline. The V gene end was trimmed by 6 bases and the J gene end by 5 bases; junction bases not matched to a gene: 12. CDR3 residues: CASSHPTGIETEAFF. The CDR3 DNA sequence: TGTGCCAGCAGCCACCCGACAGGGATAGAAACTGAAGCTTTCTTT.

The chain couples TRBV7-9 to TRBJ1-2; TRBD1 is a possible D gene (5 bases). The CDR3 spans 13 residues. Trimming cost V 1 base and J 6 bases, with 9 bases left between them. From germline, CDR1 is SEHNR and CDR2 FQNEAQ (reference sequence). DNA for the CDR3: TGTGCCAGCAGCTTAGTTTCACAGGATGGCTACACCTTC. Translated: CASSLVSQDGYTF.

This sequence joins TRBV30 and TRBJ2-5; 9 bases line up with TRBD1. The CDR3 sequence is 15 residues long. CDR1 is GTSNPN, CDR2 SVGIG, per germline (reference sequence). V trimming: 0 bases; J trimming: 5 bases; junction bases outside the gene matches: 7. CDR3 region: CAWSVPQGARETQYF. In DNA form, the CDR3 reads TGTGCCTGGAGTGTTCCACAGGGGGCTAGGGAGACCCAGTACTTC. Drawing the rest from reference TRBV30 and TRBJ2-5, the complete variable domain is SQTIHQWPATLVQPVGSPLSLECTVEGTSNPNLYWYRQAAGRGLQLLFYSVGIGQISSEVPQNLSASRPQDRQFILSSKKLLLSDSGFYLCAWSVPQGARETQYFGPGTRLLVL.

V is TRBV18 and J is TRBJ2-6; 9 bases map to TRBD1. V lost 4 bases, J lost 0 bases, and 7 bases stayed unmatched. The CDR3 has 18 amino acids. Germline CDR1 reads KGHSH; CDR2 reads LQKENI. The CDR3 DNA reads as TGTGCCAGCTCACAAACCGGACAGGGGATCTCTGGGGCCAACGTCCTGACTTTC. Protein product: CASSQTGQGISGANVLTF.

Only one count was recorded for this clone. The chain joins TRBV5-5 to TRBJ1-1; no reliable D call. Per the germline V gene, CDR1 is SGHKS and CDR2 is YYEKEE (reference sequence). The CDR3 has 13 residues. V shed 4 bases and J shed 5 bases, with 12 bases lying between them. The CDR3 DNA reads as TGTGCCAGCAGCCTCGATAGAAATACTGAAGCTTTCTTT. Translating gives CASSLDRNTEAFF.

The CDR3 loop is CASSSIQGIAGELFF. DNA of the CDR3: TGTGCCAGCAGCTCCATACAGGGCATTGCCGGGGAGCTGTTTTTT. This sequence joins TRBV7-2 and TRBJ2-2; possibly TRBD1 for D (6 bases). CDR1 SGHTA and CDR2 FQGNSA come from the germline V gene. This CDR3 contains 15 residues. The germline V and J ends were trimmed by 4 bases and 6 bases, with 15 bases remaining between them.

The chain recombines TRBV2 with TRBJ2-1; TRBD2 matches at 7 bases. Germline V gene lookup returns CDR1 SNHLY and CDR2 FYNNEI. The J segment lost 2 bases and the V segment lost 4 bases, leaving 5 bases of the junction unmatched. The CDR3 loop spans 15 amino acids. CDR3 residues: CASSARGTTYNEQFF. The CDR3 region has the DNA TGTGCCAGCAGTGCACGCGGGACTACCTACAATGAGCAGTTCTTC.

The chain carries TRBV6-1 and TRBJ2-6; D is uncertain. The CDR3 loop spans 15 amino acids. Germline V lookup: CDR1 MNHNS, CDR2 SASEGT. V was cut by 4 bases and J by 0 bases, with 7 bases left in between. The CDR3 loop reads CASSGEHSGANVLTF. Here the CDR3 DNA reads TGTGCCAGCAGTGGTGAGCACTCTGGGGCCAACGTCCTGACTTTC.

The gene calls are TRBV5-4 and TRBJ1-2; maybe TRBD1 (5 bases). The CDR3 is 14 amino acids. CDR1 is SGHNT, CDR2 YYREEE, per germline (reference sequence). V lost 3 bases, J lost 3 bases, and 12 bases lay in between. This CDR3 is CASSSNRGDYGYTF. The CDR3 bases are TGTGCCAGCAGCTCAAATCGGGGGGACTATGGCTACACCTTC.